The T cell receptor (beta chain) described here comes from a study of CD8 T cells in ankylosing spondylitis. TCRdb processed the 5' RACE reads anew with MiXCR; each CDR3 protein has one entry. This sample has 250,000 to 300,000 distinct CDR3 sequences; about 20% occur once, and the top ten carry less than 9.5%. Only a few counts were recorded for this clonotype. The V gene end was trimmed by 3 bases and the J gene end by 6 bases; junction bases not matched to a gene: 3. CDR3 size: 14 residues. Source material: blood, either unsorted or a sorted T cell fraction (not recorded which). This TCR was recovered from a male donor with ankylosing spondylitis or in good health (not recorded which). The rearrangement links TRBV12-3 or TRBV12-4 to TRBJ2-2; 8 nucleotides align to TRBD2. For the CDR3, the DNA is TGTGCCAGCAGTTTCCGGGGGGGATCCGGGGAGCTGTTTTTT. It translates to CASSFRGGSGELFF.